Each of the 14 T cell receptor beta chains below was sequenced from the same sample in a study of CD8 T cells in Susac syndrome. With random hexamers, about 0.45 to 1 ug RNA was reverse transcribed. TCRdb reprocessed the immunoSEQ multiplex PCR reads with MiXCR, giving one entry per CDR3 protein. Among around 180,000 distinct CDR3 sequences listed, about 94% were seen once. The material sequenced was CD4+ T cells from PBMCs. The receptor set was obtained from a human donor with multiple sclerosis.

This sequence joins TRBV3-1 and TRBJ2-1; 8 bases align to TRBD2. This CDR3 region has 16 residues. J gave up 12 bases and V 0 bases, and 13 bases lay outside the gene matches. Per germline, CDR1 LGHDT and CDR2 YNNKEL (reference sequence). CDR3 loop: CASSQDPAGDQAGQFF. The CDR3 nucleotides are TGTGCCAGCAGCCAAGATCCAGCGGGGGACCAAGCGGGGCAGTTCTTC.

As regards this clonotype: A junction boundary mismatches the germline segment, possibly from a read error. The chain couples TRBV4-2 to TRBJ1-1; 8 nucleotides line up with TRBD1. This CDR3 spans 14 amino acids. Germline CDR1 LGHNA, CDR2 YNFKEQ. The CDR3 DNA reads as TGTGCCAGCAGCGAAGAAATACAGGGGGTTATAGCTTTCTTT. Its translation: CASSEEIQGVIAFF.

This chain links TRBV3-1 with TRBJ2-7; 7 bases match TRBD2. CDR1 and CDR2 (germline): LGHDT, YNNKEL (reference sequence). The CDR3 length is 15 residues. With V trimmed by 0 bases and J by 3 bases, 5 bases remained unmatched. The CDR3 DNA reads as TGTGCCAGCAGCCAAGATTGGGGGGGGTTCTACGAGCAGTACTTC. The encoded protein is CASSQDWGGFYEQYF.

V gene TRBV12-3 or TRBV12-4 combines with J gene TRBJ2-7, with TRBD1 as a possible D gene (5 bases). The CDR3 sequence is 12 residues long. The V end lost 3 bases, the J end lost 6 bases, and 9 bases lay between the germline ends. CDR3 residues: CASSFWGGEQYF. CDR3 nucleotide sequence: TGTGCCAGCAGTTTCTGGGGCGGCGAGCAGTACTTC.

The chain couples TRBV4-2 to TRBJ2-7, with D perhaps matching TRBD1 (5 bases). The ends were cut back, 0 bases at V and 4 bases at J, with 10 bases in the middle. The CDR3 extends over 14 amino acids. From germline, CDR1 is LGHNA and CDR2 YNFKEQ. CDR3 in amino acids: CASSQDFAGYEQYF. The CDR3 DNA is TGTGCCAGCAGCCAAGATTTTGCAGGGTACGAGCAGTACTTC.

The CDR3 bases are TGTGCCACCAGCAGGGACATCTCGGGAGAGACCCAGTACTTC. Translated, it gives CATSRDISGETQYF. The chain carries TRBV15 and TRBJ2-5; a possible D gene is TRBD1 (5 bases). V lost 3 bases, J lost 4 bases, and 12 bases lay in between. Germline V gives CDR1 LNHNV, CDR2 YYDKDF (reference sequence). The length of the CDR3 is 14 residues.

CDR3 sequence reads: CASSLATPALAGVKETQYF. The CDR3 coding sequence is TGTGCCAGCAGCTTAGCAACCCCGGCGTTAGCGGGCGTTAAAGAGACCCAGTACTTC. The V gene is TRBV7-6, the J gene TRBJ2-5; the match to TRBD2 covers 7 bases. The CDR3 extends over 19 amino acids. CDR1 is SGHVS, CDR2 FNYEAQ, per germline. J was trimmed by 3 bases and V by 0 bases; bases with no gene match: 16.

The CDR3 reads CSVGHRGANVLTF. CDR3 in DNA: TGCAGCGTGGGACACCGGGGGGCCAACGTCCTGACTTTC. The rearrangement links TRBV29-1 to TRBJ2-6; D perhaps matches TRBD1 (6 bases). CDR3 length: 13 amino acids. V was cut by 6 bases and J by 4 bases, with 10 bases left in between. CDR1 and CDR2 from the germline V gene are SQVTM and ANQGSEA.

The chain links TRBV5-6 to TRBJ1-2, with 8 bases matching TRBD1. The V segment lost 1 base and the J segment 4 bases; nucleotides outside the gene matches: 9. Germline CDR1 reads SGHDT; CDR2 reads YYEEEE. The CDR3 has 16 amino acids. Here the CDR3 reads CASSLLSAGGLYGYTF. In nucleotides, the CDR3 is TGTGCCAGCAGCTTGTTGTCTGCAGGGGGCCTCTATGGCTACACCTTC. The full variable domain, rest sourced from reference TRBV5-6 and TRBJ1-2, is DAGVTQSPTHLIKTRGQQVTLRCSPKSGHDTVSWYQQALGQGPQFIFQYYEEEERQRGNFPDRFSGHQFPNYSSELNVNALLLGDSALYLCASSLLSAGGLYGYTFGSGTRLTVV.

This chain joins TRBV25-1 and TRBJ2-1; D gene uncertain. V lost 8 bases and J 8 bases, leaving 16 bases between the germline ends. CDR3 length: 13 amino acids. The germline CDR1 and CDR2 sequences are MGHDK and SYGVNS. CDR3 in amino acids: CASSSVHGDEQFF. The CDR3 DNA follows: TGTGCCAGCTCCTCGGTCCATGGGGATGAGCAGTTCTTC.

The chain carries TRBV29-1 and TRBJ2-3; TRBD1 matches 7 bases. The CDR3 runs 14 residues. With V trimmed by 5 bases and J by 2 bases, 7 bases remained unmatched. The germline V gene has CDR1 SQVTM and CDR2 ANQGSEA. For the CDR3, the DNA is TGCAGCGTTCCCCGACAGGGCTACACAGATACGCAGTATTTT. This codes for CSVPRQGYTDTQYF.

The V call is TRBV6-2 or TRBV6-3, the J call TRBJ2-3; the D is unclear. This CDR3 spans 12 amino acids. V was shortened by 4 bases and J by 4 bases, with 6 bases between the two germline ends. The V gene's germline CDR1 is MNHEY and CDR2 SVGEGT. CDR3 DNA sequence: TGTGCCAGCAGTTTTACCGCAGATACGCAGTATTTT. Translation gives CASSFTADTQYF.

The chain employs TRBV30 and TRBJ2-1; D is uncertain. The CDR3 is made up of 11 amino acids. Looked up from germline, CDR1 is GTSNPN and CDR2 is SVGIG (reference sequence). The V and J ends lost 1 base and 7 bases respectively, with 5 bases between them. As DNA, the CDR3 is TGTGCCTGGAGTGCTAGGAATGAGCAGTTCTTC. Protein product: CAWSARNEQFF.

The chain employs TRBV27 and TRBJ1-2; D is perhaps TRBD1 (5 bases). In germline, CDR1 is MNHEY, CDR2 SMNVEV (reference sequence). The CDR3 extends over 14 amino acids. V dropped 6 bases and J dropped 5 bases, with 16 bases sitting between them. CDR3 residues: CASRRTIAGYGYTF. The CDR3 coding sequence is TGTGCCAGCAGGCGAACGATTGCAGGGTATGGCTACACCTTC.